This T cell receptor beta chain was obtained from a study of cytomegalovirus exposure and HLA in healthy donors. Study-wide results and caveats: TCR beta V segments were, for the most part, productive about 87% or about 30% of the time in an earlier analysis. TCR beta chains numbering more than 150 were designated cytomegalovirus-associated. Information on immune exposure was restricted to one variable (CMV serostatus).

It was with 60 Vbeta and 13 Jbeta primers that the PCR ran. The method was immunoSEQ multiplex PCR; TCRdb's version includes in-frame clones alone and lacks a portion of them. Of roughly 69,000 clones listed, 73% are singletons. There were likely unrecorded immune exposures, though donors were nominally healthy when sampled. With respect to this clone: As yet, its antigen is unknown.

The TCR originated in a middle-aged man in good health and CMV-seronegative. The sample consisted of PBMCs.

This chain's CDR3 is CAWTPLPGQGGRGEKLFF. CDR3 nucleotides: TGTGCCTGGACCCCTCTACCGGGACAGGGAGGGAGAGGTGAAAAACTGTTTTTT. V and J are TRBV30 and TRBJ1-4; TRBD1 matches at 9 bases. With V trimmed by 4 bases and J by 7 bases, 19 bases remained unmatched. The V gene's germline CDR1 is GTSNPN and CDR2 SVGIG (reference sequence). CDR3 length: 18 residues.